Below, one T cell receptor (beta chain) is given with its context. What it recognizes is unknown. V was pared by 6 bases and J by 5 bases, with 13 bases between. The CDR3 totals 13 residues. Per germline, CDR1 MNHNS and CDR2 SASEGT. TCRdb's table, derived via immunoSEQ multiplex PCR, lists solely in-frame clones and lacks some. The sample holds tens of thousands of clones, roughly 89% seen once. This entry comes from a study of blood T cell dynamics during melanoma immunotherapy. Study in general: Metastatic melanoma patients received first-line pembrolizumab or nivolumab plus ipilimumab. Points from the study as a whole: At W3, later disease-control patients showed bifurcated PBMC repertoire changes, unlike progressors.

Time point reported: pre-treatment baseline. One draw preceded checkpoint blockade; another followed its first cycle at week 3. Apart from two fast progressors, RECIST 1.1 response was judged 12 weeks post-infusion. This sample comprised blood, obtained from a patient treated with checkpoint blockade. J is TRBJ1-2 and V is TRBV6-1, with D perhaps TRBD1 (6 bases). The TCR comes from a human donor with melanoma. The CDR3 nucleotides are TGTGCCAGCAGGGCCGGGACATTATATGGCTACACCTTC. As protein: CASRAGTLYGYTF.